One and the same sample provided the 32 T cell receptor beta chains below, sequenced in a study of cytomegalovirus exposure and HLA in healthy donors. 60 Vbeta and 13 Jbeta primers were used in PCR. Some clones are missing from TCRdb's copy, which holds only in-frame ones; the method was immunoSEQ multiplex PCR. The sample shows some 130,000 clones, 87% of them seen only once. Sequencing used PBMCs. Every receptor here comes from a woman between 25 and 40 years old in good health and CMV-seronegative.

The chain combines TRBV28 with TRBJ1-4; 7 bases align to TRBD1. Germline V gene data show CDR1 as MDHEN and CDR2 as SYDVKM. Unmatched junction bases numbered 8, after V lost 5 bases and J lost 11 bases. The CDR3 has 13 amino acids. The CDR3: CASSTSTGRKLFF. The CDR3 nucleotides read TGTGCCAGCAGTACCTCGACAGGGCGGAAACTGTTTTTT.

V gene TRBV28 combines with J gene TRBJ1-1, with D hard to call. V was trimmed by 7 bases and J by 1 base, leaving 7 bases between them. CDR3 length equals 12 residues. Germline V lookup: CDR1 MDHEN, CDR2 SYDVKM. As DNA, the CDR3 is TGTGCCAGCACCCCAGGGAACACTGAAGCTTTCTTT. It translates to CASTPGNTEAFF.

J is TRBJ1-4 and V is TRBV18; the D is unclear. This CDR3 comprises 17 residues. The germline V gene encodes CDR1 KGHSH and CDR2 LQKENI. Trimming took 4 bases from V and 8 from J, leaving 23 bases between them. The CDR3 reads CASSRRGIFEFREKLFF. For the CDR3, the DNA is TGTGCCAGCTCACGGCGGGGAATTTTCGAATTCAGGGAAAAACTGTTTTTT.

This clone appeared a single time. V is TRBV18 and J is TRBJ2-5, with 9 bases identical to TRBD1. Germline V CDR1 and CDR2: KGHSH, LQKENI. This CDR3 contains 16 residues. J was trimmed by 5 bases and V by 6 bases; bases with no gene match: 13. The CDR3 is CASSRNRGRAEETQYF. CDR3 nucleotides: TGTGCCAGCTCCCGCAACAGGGGGCGTGCGGAGGAGACCCAGTACTTC.

The sample holds a few counts of this clone. The chain is built from TRBV19 and TRBJ2-1; D is undetermined. This CDR3 has 11 amino acids. Germline CDR1 reads LNHDA; CDR2 reads SQIVND (reference sequence). With 8 bases removed from V and 2 bases from J, the gap between germline ends came to 4 bases. The chain's CDR3 is CASRAYNEQFF. The DNA of the CDR3 is TGTGCCAGTCGCGCCTACAATGAGCAGTTCTTC.

J is TRBJ1-4 and V is TRBV6-5; 9 bases line up with TRBD1. In germline, CDR1 is MNHEY, CDR2 SVGAGI. This CDR3 comprises 14 residues. V dropped 6 bases and J dropped 11; count of bases not matched to a gene: 10. The CDR3 reads CASSPGQGRRKLFF. CDR3 DNA: TGTGCCAGCAGCCCGGGACAGGGAAGGCGGAAACTGTTTTTT.

V usage is TRBV5-6 and J usage is TRBJ2-1; TRBD1 is a possible D gene (5 bases). V lost 1 base and J lost 4, with 12 bases in between. The CDR3 sequence is 15 residues long. Germline values: CDR1 SGHDT, CDR2 YYEEEE. In nucleotides, the CDR3 is TGTGCCAGCAGCTTGTCGGGCAGGGTATACAATGAGCAGTTCTTC. It codes for CASSLSGRVYNEQFF.

V usage is TRBV7-8 and J usage is TRBJ1-6; D gene uncertain. CDR3 length: 18 residues. V shed 2 bases and J shed 0 bases, with 14 bases lying between them. CDR1 is SGHVS, CDR2 FQNEAQ, per germline. CDR3 in DNA: TGTGCCAGCAGCTTACTCGGTGTTACCGGCTCCTATAATTCACCCCTCCACTTT. Its protein is CASSLLGVTGSYNSPLHF. Full variable domain (outside the CDR3, taken from reference TRBV7-8 and TRBJ1-6): GAGVSQSPRYKVAKRGQDVALRCDPISGHVSLFWYQQALGQGPEFLTYFQNEAQLDKSGLPSDRFFAERPEGSVSTLKIQRTQQEDSAVYLCASSLLGVTGSYNSPLHFGNGTRLTVT.

The chain employs TRBV6-5 and TRBJ2-7, with 7 bases matching TRBD2. CDR1 is MNHEY and CDR2 is SVGAGI in the germline V gene. The CDR3 contains 15 residues. Trimming removed 0 bases from V and 4 bases from J; junction bases left unmatched: 6. In DNA, the CDR3 is TGTGCCAGCAGTTACTCTCCCGGCGGGGGATACGAGCAGTACTTC. Translation: CASSYSPGGGYEQYF.

The J gene is TRBJ1-3, the V gene TRBV5-4; possibly TRBD1 for D (5 bases). Trimming removed 2 bases from V and 2 bases from J, with 8 bases in between. CDR3 length: 14 residues. CDR1 SGHNT and CDR2 YYREEE come from the germline V gene (reference sequence). This chain's CDR3 is CASSFRGAGNTIYF. The CDR3 DNA follows: TGTGCCAGCAGCTTCCGGGGGGCTGGAAACACCATATATTTT.

The chain links TRBV18 to TRBJ2-5; D gene ambiguous. Between the trimmed V and J ends, which lost 3 bases and 5 bases, there was a span of 7 bases. The CDR3 loop spans 12 amino acids. Germline values: CDR1 KGHSH, CDR2 LQKENI. CDR3 in amino acids: CASSPSRETQYF. CDR3 nucleotides: TGTGCCAGCTCACCCTCCCGGGAGACCCAGTACTTC.

The chain joins TRBV28 to TRBJ2-3, with D perhaps matching TRBD2 (6 bases). Germline assignment: CDR1 MDHEN and CDR2 SYDVKM. Between the trimmed V and J ends, which lost 6 bases and 1 base, there was a span of 8 bases. The CDR3 loop spans 13 amino acids. The CDR3 DNA is TGTGCCAGCAGGCGGGGCGGCACAGATACGCAGTATTTT. Translation: CASRRGGTDTQYF.

This sequence joins TRBV27 and TRBJ2-1; weak D call: TRBD2 (5 bases). Germline CDR1 and CDR2: MNHEY and SMNVEV (reference sequence). Trimming took 10 bases from V and 5 from J, leaving 12 bases between them. The CDR3 is 12 residues long. CDR3 sequence reads: CATTGNNNEQFF. The CDR3 region has the DNA TGTGCCACGACGGGAAATAACAATGAGCAGTTCTTC.

The chain combines TRBV7-2 with TRBJ2-5, with D tentatively TRBD1 (5 bases). The CDR3 is 14 residues long. Germline V CDR1 and CDR2: SGHTA, FQGNSA. The V and J ends lost 2 bases and 4 bases respectively, with 11 bases between them. CDR3 bases: TGTGCCAGCAGCTTACGACAGCACGGAGAGACCCAGTACTTC. As protein: CASSLRQHGETQYF. Full variable domain (outside the CDR3, taken from reference TRBV7-2 and TRBJ2-5): GAGVSQSPSNKVTEKGKDVELRCDPISGHTALYWYRQSLGQGLEFLIYFQGNSAPDKSGLPSDRFSAERTGGSVSTLTIQRTQQEDSAVYLCASSLRQHGETQYFGPGTRLLVL.

This chain connects TRBV27 to TRBJ2-7; 12 nucleotides agree with TRBD1. The CDR3 is 17 residues long. The V gene's germline CDR1 is MNHEY and CDR2 SMNVEV (reference sequence). The ends lost 7 bases at V and 0 bases at J; junction bases unmatched: 10. The CDR3 DNA is TGTGCCAGCAAGGGGGGACAGGGGGCAATTCGCTCCTACGAGCAGTACTTC. It codes for CASKGGQGAIRSYEQYF.

The chain recombines TRBV19 with TRBJ1-3, with D perhaps matching TRBD1 (5 bases). This CDR3 has 15 amino acids. The germline gives CDR1 LNHDA, CDR2 SQIVND (reference sequence). The V end lost 8 bases, the J end lost 0 bases, and 14 bases lay between the germline ends. In DNA form, the CDR3 reads TGTGCCAGTCGCAGGGTTACAAACTCTGGAAACACCATATATTTT. It encodes CASRRVTNSGNTIYF.

The chain combines TRBV6-1 with TRBJ1-1, with 7 bases that match TRBD1. Germline V gene sequence: CDR1 MNHNS, CDR2 SASEGT. The J segment lost 5 bases and the V segment lost 6 bases, leaving 6 bases of the junction unmatched. This CDR3 spans 13 amino acids. CDR3 bases: TGTGCCAGCAGGTCGACAGGGATGACTGAAGCTTTCTTT. Translation: CASRSTGMTEAFF.

The rearrangement uses TRBV5-1 and TRBJ1-2; D is perhaps TRBD1 (6 bases). Germline V gene sequence: CDR1 SGHRS, CDR2 YFSETQ. The ends were cut back, 0 bases at V and 5 bases at J, with 17 bases in the middle. The CDR3 spans 16 residues. The CDR3 DNA is TGCGCCAGCAGCTTGGTAGGGACCCAGGGGCAATATGGCTACACCTTC. Translation: CASSLVGTQGQYGYTF.

This chain uses TRBV29-1 with TRBJ2-1; 10 bases align to TRBD2. Trimming at V came to 6 bases and at J to 4 bases, leaving 18 bases not matched to a gene. The CDR3 is made up of 18 amino acids. Germline V lookup: CDR1 SQVTM, CDR2 ANQGSEA. CDR3 nucleotide sequence: TGCAGCGTCTCCGGGCGGGTCAAGCTAGCGGGAGATTACAATGAGCAGTTCTTC. It codes for CSVSGRVKLAGDYNEQFF.

The gene calls are TRBV7-2 and TRBJ2-2, with D possibly being TRBD2 (6 bases). V was cut by 2 bases and J by 7 bases, with 14 bases left in between. The germline gives CDR1 SGHTA, CDR2 FQGNSA. This CDR3 spans 15 amino acids. CDR3 DNA: TGTGCCAGCAGCTTAAGGCGGACTATCCTCGGGGAGCTGTTTTTT. Translated, it gives CASSLRRTILGELFF.

The chain has TRBV5-1 and TRBJ2-5; 8 bases fit TRBD1. This CDR3 spans 13 amino acids. Germline V CDR1 and CDR2: SGHRS, YFSETQ. J gave up 4 bases and V 4 bases, and 3 bases lay outside the gene matches. The CDR3 here is CASSPDRVETQYF. DNA for the CDR3: TGCGCCAGCAGCCCGGACAGGGTAGAGACCCAGTACTTC.

The J gene is TRBJ2-1, the V gene TRBV5-6, with 8 nucleotides matching TRBD1. V shed 0 bases, J shed 8 bases, and the junction held 16 bases outside the gene matches. Per germline, CDR1 SGHDT and CDR2 YYEEEE. The CDR3 is 18 residues long. The CDR3 here is CASSLAPTTWTGPHEQFF. The CDR3 region has the DNA TGTGCCAGCAGCTTGGCCCCCACGACGTGGACAGGGCCCCATGAGCAGTTCTTC.

The CDR3 region has the DNA TGTGCCAGCAGTCCCACAAAACAGGGTGTCTTCCAAGAGACCCAGTACTTC. Its protein is CASSPTKQGVFQETQYF. This rearrangement joins TRBV27 to TRBJ2-5; D may be TRBD1 (6 bases). This CDR3 region has 17 residues. V shed 5 bases and J shed 1 base, with 20 bases lying between them. CDR1 MNHEY and CDR2 SMNVEV come from the germline V gene (reference sequence).

The chain joins TRBV5-4 to TRBJ2-1, with TRBD2 matching 9 bases. Unmatched junction bases numbered 0, after V lost 0 bases and J lost 5 bases. Germline V gene data show CDR1 as SGHNT and CDR2 as YYREEE (reference sequence). This CDR3 is 14 amino acids long. The chain's CDR3 is CASSLGLADNEQFF. The CDR3 DNA sequence: TGTGCCAGCAGCTTGGGACTAGCGGACAATGAGCAGTTCTTC.

This sequence joins TRBV7-3 and TRBJ2-1; a weak D match, TRBD2 (6 bases). CDR1 is SGHTA, CDR2 FQGTGA, per germline. Trimming shortened V by 4 bases and J by 2 bases, and 12 bases separated the two germline ends. The CDR3 contains 15 residues. The CDR3 protein is CASSSLAAPYNEQFF. The CDR3 DNA follows: TGTGCCAGCAGCTCACTAGCCGCCCCCTACAATGAGCAGTTCTTC.

The chain recombines TRBV4-2 with TRBJ1-2; weak D call: TRBD1 (6 bases). Germline V gene data show CDR1 as LGHNA and CDR2 as YNFKEQ. Trimming took 3 bases from V and 3 from J, leaving 17 bases between them. The CDR3 has 16 amino acids. The chain's CDR3 is CASSQFPRGADYGYTF. The CDR3 DNA reads as TGTGCCAGCAGCCAGTTTCCTCGGGGGGCAGACTATGGCTACACCTTC.

This chain connects TRBV25-1 to TRBJ1-1, with D possibly TRBD1 on 5 matching bases. The CDR3 totals 13 residues. Germline lookup yields CDR1 MGHDK and CDR2 SYGVNS. V dropped 0 bases and J dropped 8 bases, with 10 bases sitting between them. CDR3 loop: CASSEYWAGEAFF. For the CDR3, the DNA is TGTGCCAGCAGTGAATATTGGGCAGGGGAAGCTTTCTTT.

This clone was seen only a few times. The V and J genes are TRBV7-2 and TRBJ1-5; 9 nucleotides agree with TRBD1. CDR3 length: 16 residues. Germline lookup yields CDR1 SGHTA and CDR2 FQGNSA. J was trimmed by 5 bases and V by 3 bases; bases with no gene match: 8. The CDR3 DNA is TGTGCCAGCAGCTTCATGACAGGGGGATCTCATCAGCCCCAGCATTTT. This translates into CASSFMTGGSHQPQHF.

This clone was seen once. DNA of the CDR3: TGCGCCAGCAGCTTTAGCGGGGGTAGCACCGGGGAGCTGTTTTTT. Its translation is CASSFSGGSTGELFF. The chain uses TRBV5-1 and TRBJ2-2, with 9 bases that match TRBD2. In germline, CDR1 is SGHRS, CDR2 YFSETQ. The CDR3 is 15 amino acids. The junction had 3 bases not matched to a gene; V was cut back by 2 bases and J by 4 bases.

The V gene is TRBV11-2, the J gene TRBJ2-2, with D tentatively TRBD1 (5 bases). From germline, CDR1 is SGHAT and CDR2 FQNNGV. Trimming took 3 bases from V and 4 from J, leaving 6 bases between them. The CDR3 consists of 13 residues. CDR3 sequence reads: CASSLDTTGELFF. The CDR3 nucleotides read TGTGCCAGCAGCTTGGACACCACCGGGGAGCTGTTTTTT.

The genes are TRBV7-9 and TRBJ2-1, with D uncertain. The CDR3 covers 16 residues. The germline gives CDR1 SEHNR, CDR2 FQNEAQ (reference sequence). Trimming pared 5 bases from V and 2 bases from J, leaving 16 bases between. The CDR3 is CASSIRGYSTYNEQFF. In nucleotides, the CDR3 is TGTGCCAGCAGCATCCGAGGATACTCAACCTACAATGAGCAGTTCTTC.

This clone was seen more than once but under ten times. The chain employs TRBV30 and TRBJ1-2; no reliable D call. V lost 2 bases and J 4 bases, leaving 5 bases between the germline ends. CDR1 and CDR2 (germline): GTSNPN, SVGIG (reference sequence). This CDR3 comprises 11 residues. The CDR3 bases are TGTGCCTGGAGTAACGGCTATGGCTACACCTTC. It specifies CAWSNGYGYTF.